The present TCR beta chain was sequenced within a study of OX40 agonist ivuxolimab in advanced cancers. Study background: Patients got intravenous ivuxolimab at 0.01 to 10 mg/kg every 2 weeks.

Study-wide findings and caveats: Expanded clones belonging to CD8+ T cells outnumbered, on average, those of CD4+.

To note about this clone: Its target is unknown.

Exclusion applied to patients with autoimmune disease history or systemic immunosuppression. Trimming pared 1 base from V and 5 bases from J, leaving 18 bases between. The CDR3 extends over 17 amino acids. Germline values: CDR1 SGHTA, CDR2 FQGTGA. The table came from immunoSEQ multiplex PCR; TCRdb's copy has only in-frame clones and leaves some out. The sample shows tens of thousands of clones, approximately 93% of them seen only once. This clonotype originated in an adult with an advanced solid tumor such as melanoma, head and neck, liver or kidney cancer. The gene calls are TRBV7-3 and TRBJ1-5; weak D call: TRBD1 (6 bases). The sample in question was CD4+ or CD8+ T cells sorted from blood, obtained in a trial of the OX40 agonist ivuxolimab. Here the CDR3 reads CASSLIPTEGGYQPQHF. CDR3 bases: TGTGCCAGCAGCTTAATACCCACAGAAGGGGGTTATCAGCCCCAGCATTTT.